This passage covers 4 T cell receptor beta chains from one sample sequenced in a study of blood T cells in healthy people across ages. Using a J-beta primer mix together with a sample-barcoded 5' primer, a second PCR was run for roughly 6 to 12 cycles. Via MiXCR, TCRdb re-called the 5' RACE reads, giving one row per CDR3 protein. The sample consists of 1.5 million or so distinct CDR3 sequences, around 39% of them appearing once. Sequencing was performed on blood. All receptors come from a young woman in good health.

The chain recombines TRBV7-2 with TRBJ2-4; D may be TRBD2 (6 bases). The CDR3 has 13 amino acids. V lost 5 bases to trimming and J lost 8 bases, with 13 bases between them. Germline assignment: CDR1 SGHTA and CDR2 FQGNSA. CDR3 sequence: CASSPPGVDIQYF. The CDR3 nucleotides read TGTGCCAGCAGCCCCCCGGGAGTCGACATTCAGTACTTC.

The genes are TRBV7-6 and TRBJ2-3, with D possibly matching TRBD2 (6 bases). CDR3 length: 16 amino acids. Germline lookup yields CDR1 SGHVS and CDR2 FNYEAQ. Deletions cut 5 bases from V and 2 bases from J, with 17 bases between. Here the CDR3 DNA reads TGTGCCAGCAGCCCAAGGGACTGGGAATCCACAGATACGCAGTATTTT. Translation gives CASSPRDWESTDTQYF.

About this clonotype: A read error may produce the germline difference seen at one junction end. This chain joins TRBV6-6 and TRBJ2-3; a possible D gene is TRBD1 (5 bases). Germline loops: CDR1 MNHNY, CDR2 SVGAGI (reference sequence). This CDR3 is built from 13 residues. Here the CDR3 reads CASRGRKTATQYF. CDR3 nucleotide sequence: TGTGCCAGCCGAGGCCGGAAGACAGCTACGCAGTATTTT.

V usage is TRBV20-1 and J usage is TRBJ2-5; D is perhaps TRBD2 (5 bases). This CDR3 has 13 amino acids. Trimming left V 7 bases short and J 5 bases short, with 17 bases between. From germline, CDR1 is DFQATT and CDR2 SNEGSKA (reference sequence). CDR3 coding DNA: TGCAGTGTAACGACAACTAGTGTTGAGACCCAGTACTTC. Translating it yields CSVTTTSVETQYF.